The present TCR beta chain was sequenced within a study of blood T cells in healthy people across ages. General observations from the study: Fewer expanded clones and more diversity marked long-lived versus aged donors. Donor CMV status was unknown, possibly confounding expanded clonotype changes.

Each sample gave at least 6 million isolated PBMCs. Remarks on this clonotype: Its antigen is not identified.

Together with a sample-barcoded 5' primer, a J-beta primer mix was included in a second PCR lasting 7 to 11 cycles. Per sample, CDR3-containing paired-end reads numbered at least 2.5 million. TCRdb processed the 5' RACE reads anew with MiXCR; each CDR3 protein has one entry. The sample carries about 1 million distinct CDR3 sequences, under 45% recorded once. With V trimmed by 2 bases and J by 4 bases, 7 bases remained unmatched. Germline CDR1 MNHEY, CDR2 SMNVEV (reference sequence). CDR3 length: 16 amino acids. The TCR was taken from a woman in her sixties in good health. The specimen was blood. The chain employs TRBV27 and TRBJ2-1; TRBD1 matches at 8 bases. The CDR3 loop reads CASSLGQGLKYNEQFF. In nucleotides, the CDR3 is TGTGCCAGCAGTTTAGGACAGGGTCTTAAATACAATGAGCAGTTCTTC.